These 8 T cell receptor beta chains came from one sample sequenced in a study of OX40 agonist ivuxolimab in advanced cancers. Measured with immunoSEQ multiplex PCR; TCRdb has only the in-frame clones, and not every one. The data show tens of thousands of clones, about 90% seen once. Sequencing was performed on CD4+ or CD8+ T cells sorted from blood, taken in a trial of the OX40 agonist ivuxolimab. Receptors originate from an adult with an advanced solid tumor such as melanoma, head and neck, liver or kidney cancer.

Only one count was recorded for this clone. The V gene is TRBV6-5, the J gene TRBJ2-1; TRBD2 might be the D (5 bases). With 5 bases removed from V and 5 bases from J, the gap between germline ends came to 16 bases. Germline lookup yields CDR1 MNHEY and CDR2 SVGAGI. The CDR3 totals 15 residues. Written as DNA, the CDR3 is TGTGCCAGCAGTATTCTGGCGGGCCTTCACAATGAGCAGTTCTTC. Encoded protein: CASSILAGLHNEQFF.

The chain recombines TRBV25-1 with TRBJ2-3; D is undetermined. The CDR3 is 13 amino acids. Germline V gene sequence: CDR1 MGHDK, CDR2 SYGVNS. Trimming removed 8 bases at V and 7 bases at J, with 16 bases between. CDR3 in DNA: TGTGCCAGCGGAGTCAGAGTGGGGTATACGCAGTATTTT. This gives the protein CASGVRVGYTQYF.

J is TRBJ1-4 and V is TRBV20-1; a weak D match, TRBD1 (5 bases). The V gene's germline CDR1 is DFQATT and CDR2 SNEGSKA (reference sequence). The CDR3 runs 11 residues. The CDR3 spells CSVPRRDRLFF. In nucleotides, the CDR3 is TGCAGCGTACCGAGGAGGGACCGTCTGTTTTTT.

The V gene is TRBV6-6, the J gene TRBJ1-4; no firm D call. The V and J ends lost 2 bases and 5 bases respectively, with 12 bases between them. Germline V gene data show CDR1 as MNHNY and CDR2 as SVGAGI (reference sequence). CDR3 length: 15 residues. This CDR3 is CASSYVAGPNEKLFF. CDR3 bases: TGTGCCAGCAGTTACGTAGCGGGTCCCAATGAAAAACTGTTTTTT.

A remark on this clone: The sample carries other DNA sequences with the same CDR3. This rearrangement joins TRBV7-2 to TRBJ1-1, with 8 bases that match TRBD1. Germline values: CDR1 SGHTA, CDR2 FQGNSA. The CDR3 totals 14 residues. The V segment lost 5 bases and the J segment 4 bases; nucleotides outside the gene matches: 6. In nucleotides, the CDR3 is TGTGCCAGCAGCCCTGGGACAGGAGGCACTGAAGCTTTCTTT. This encodes CASSPGTGGTEAFF.

The rearrangement links TRBV6-5 to TRBJ1-1, with 8 bases lining up with TRBD1. V dropped 0 bases and J dropped 4; count of bases not matched to a gene: 4. The CDR3 loop spans 15 amino acids. Germline V gene sequence: CDR1 MNHEY, CDR2 SVGAGI. The CDR3 protein is CASSYSTTGATEAFF. CDR3 nucleotide sequence: TGTGCCAGCAGTTACTCAACGACAGGGGCCACTGAAGCTTTCTTT.

This sequence joins TRBV11-2 and TRBJ2-1; no clear D gene. Germline V gene lookup returns CDR1 SGHAT and CDR2 FQNNGV. V was clipped by 0 bases and J by 8 bases, with 23 bases between them. CDR3 size: 18 residues. The CDR3 loop is CASSLELFRSRVVYEQFF. The CDR3 DNA follows: TGTGCCAGCAGCTTAGAGCTCTTTAGGTCCCGCGTTGTCTATGAGCAGTTCTTC.

The chain carries TRBV7-5 and TRBJ1-6; no DNA check was done on the table's D call, TRBD1. TRBV7-5 is labeled a pseudogene. The CDR3 has 16 amino acids. The DNA for the CDR3 is TGTGCCAGAAGCAGAAACGACAGGGTCGATAATTCACCCCTCCACTTT. This gives the protein CARSRNDRVDNSPLHF.